A selection of T cell receptor beta chains follows, all from one sample in a study of blood T cells in healthy people across ages. Each CDR3 protein gets one entry after TCRdb re-called the 5' RACE reads with MiXCR. This repertoire shows around 990,000 distinct CDR3 sequences, 30% to 40% found once; its top ten account for around 14%. Source material: blood. The receptors come from a man between 18 and 29 years old in good health. Each CDR3 is given with its conserved first and last residue. The D gene is left open where the match is weak. Expanded clones are given a class, and other clones once, few, many or no size at all.

D: NA
size: NA
V: TRBV6-5
J: TRBJ1-1
DNA: TGTGCCAGCAGTTTCGCGGCAGGCTCAGGTCCGAACACTGAAGCTTTCTTT
CDR3: CASSFAAGSGPNTEAFF

D: TRBD1
size: NA
V: TRBV6-5
J: TRBJ2-7
DNA: TGTGCCAGCAGCGATGGACAGGGGACGGACGAGCAGTACTTC
CDR3: CASSDGQGTDEQYF

D: NA
size: few
V: TRBV20-1
J: TRBJ2-2
DNA: TGCAGTGCTAGGGTGGGAGCGAACACCGGGGAGCTGTTTTTT
CDR3: CSARVGANTGELFF

D: NA
size: NA
V: TRBV5-1
J: TRBJ1-2
DNA: TGCGCCAGCAGCTTGACTGATTGGGGCAACTATGGCTACACCTTC
CDR3: CASSLTDWGNYGYTF

D: NA
size: NA
V: TRBV9
J: TRBJ1-2
DNA: TGTGCCAGCAGCGTAGGAGGGGATTTCGGCTACACCTTC
CDR3: CASSVGGDFGYTF

D: TRBD1
size: NA
V: TRBV11-2
J: TRBJ2-1
DNA: TGTGCCAGCAGCTTAGATTGGACAGGGGGAACTAATGAGCAGTTCTTC
CDR3: CASSLDWTGGTNEQFF

D: TRBD2
size: few
V: TRBV4-3
J: TRBJ2-7
DNA: TGCGCCAGCAGCCACGAGATAGCGGGGGGGCTCAATGAGCAGTACTTC
CDR3: CASSHEIAGGLNEQYF

D: TRBD1
size: few
V: TRBV7-2
J: TRBJ2-7
DNA: TGTGCCAGCAGCTTAGACACGGGACAGGCCCTAACCCACTACGAGCAGTACTTC
CDR3: CASSLDTGQALTHYEQYF

D: TRBD2
size: many
V: TRBV20-1
J: TRBJ2-3
DNA: TGCAGTGCTATCCGGACTAGCGGGGCGGGAGATACGCAGTATTTT
CDR3: CSAIRTSGAGDTQYF

D: NA
size: NA
V: TRBV2
J: TRBJ1-2
DNA: TGTGCCAGCAGGGGGCATGGCCGGGACTATGGCTACACCTTC
CDR3: CASRGHGRDYGYTF

D: NA
size: NA
V: TRBV5-1
J: TRBJ2-2
DNA: TGCGCCAGCAGCTTGGAGCATTGGGTCCCGAGGATCCCCGGGGAGCTGTTTTTT
CDR3: CASSLEHWVPRIPGELFF

D: TRBD1
size: many
V: TRBV12-3/TRBV12-4
J: TRBJ1-4
DNA: TGTGCCAGCAGTTTAGTGGGACAGGGGAATGAAAAACTGTTTTTT
CDR3: CASSLVGQGNEKLFF

D: NA
size: few
V: TRBV20-1
J: TRBJ2-1
DNA: TGCAGTGCTAGAGACGAGGGCCGAAAGAGAAATGAGCAGTTCTTC
CDR3: CSARDEGRKRNEQFF

D: NA
size: many
V: TRBV4-3
J: TRBJ2-3
DNA: TGCGCCAGCAGCCAACGAGAACTGGATACGCAGTATTTT
CDR3: CASSQRELDTQYF

D: TRBD1
size: once
V: TRBV27
J: TRBJ1-2
DNA: TGTGCCAGCAGTTCGATACAGGGGGCGGGCTATGGCTACACCTTC
CDR3: CASSSIQGAGYGYTF

D: TRBD2
size: NA
V: TRBV12-5
J: TRBJ2-5
DNA: TGTGCTAGTGGTTTGGCGGGACTAGCTGGGGAGACCCAGTACTTC
CDR3: CASGLAGLAGETQYF

D: NA
size: few
V: TRBV5-5
J: TRBJ1-2
DNA: TGTGCCAGCAGCTATCTGGCGGGGCGACACATAGACTATGGCTACACCTTC
CDR3: CASSYLAGRHIDYGYTF

D: TRBD1
size: NA
V: TRBV7-2
J: TRBJ2-5
DNA: TGTGCCAGCAGCCCCGGGACAGGATTTTCGTACCAAGAGACCCAGTACTTC
CDR3: CASSPGTGFSYQETQYF

D: NA
size: NA
V: TRBV4-2
J: TRBJ1-4
DNA: TGTGCCAGCAGCCAAGATCTAAGTAGTGAAAAACTGTTTTTT
CDR3: CASSQDLSSEKLFF

D: NA
size: few
V: TRBV6-2/TRBV6-3
J: TRBJ2-3
DNA: TGTGCCAGCACCCAGGTGGCGGGGAGGACAGATACGCAGTATTTT
CDR3: CASTQVAGRTDTQYF

D: TRBD1
size: NA
V: TRBV30
J: TRBJ1-2
DNA: TGTGCCATCACCGCAGGGGGCGTCTATGGCTACACCTTC
CDR3: CAITAGGVYGYTF

D: TRBD2
size: NA
V: TRBV7-9
J: TRBJ2-5
DNA: TGTGCCAGCAGCTTATCAACTAGCGGGGGGGCCGTGGAGACCCAGTACTTC
CDR3: CASSLSTSGGAVETQYF

D: TRBD1
size: NA
V: TRBV27
J: TRBJ1-2
DNA: TGTGCCAGCAGTATGGGGGACAGCCTTCATGGCTACACCTTC
CDR3: CASSMGDSLHGYTF

D: TRBD2
size: NA
V: TRBV6-5
J: TRBJ2-5
DNA: TGTGTCAGCAGTGGGACTAGCGGGGGGCAAGAGACCCAGTACTTC
CDR3: CVSSGTSGGQETQYF

D: TRBD2
size: few
V: TRBV9
J: TRBJ2-3
DNA: TGTGCCAGCAGCGTAGGGGGACTAGCACTAGATACGCAGTATTTT
CDR3: CASSVGGLALDTQYF

D: NA
size: few
V: TRBV14
J: TRBJ1-2
DNA: TGTGCCAGCAGCCAAGGTTTGGCAACCCCTAACTATGGCTACACCTTC
CDR3: CASSQGLATPNYGYTF

D: NA
size: NA
V: TRBV7-9
J: TRBJ2-1
DNA: TGTGCCAGCAGCCTCCGGATTGCGGAGGGCAATGAGCAGTTCTTC
CDR3: CASSLRIAEGNEQFF